The clone carrying this TCR beta chain was observed many times. Authors' data handling: The authors estimated nucleated cell counts from reference gene primer amplification. Repertoires were generated with immunoSEQ multiplex PCR, while TCRdb's copy carries only in-frame clones and drops some. V, J and clone size derive from that table, while D and trimming were established from the DNA sequence. Here the sample spans 180,000 or so clones, 80% to 90% being singletons. The source of the sample is a study of blood T cell repertoires in COVID-19. Whole-study context: Acute and convalescent COVID-19 specimens originated in the United States, Italy and Spain. T cells, B-cell-depleted T cells, or PBMCs supplied cDNA or gDNA.

V lost 7 bases to trimming and J lost 5 bases, with 11 bases between them. Germline values: CDR1 SQVTM, CDR2 ANQGSEA. The CDR3 covers 11 residues. Sample: peripheral blood. This chain joins TRBV29-1 and TRBJ2-5, with D possibly being TRBD2 (7 bases). The clonotype originates from a man aged 40-55 years who had recovered from COVID-19. CDR3 in amino acids: CSGRGGETQYF. CDR3 DNA sequence: TGCAGCGGCAGGGGAGGGGAGACCCAGTACTTC.